This record looks at one TCR beta chain sequence and its context. Its cognate antigen is unknown. The CDR3 is 12 amino acids. Between the trimmed V and J ends, which lost 7 bases and 2 bases, there was a span of 7 bases. Germline values: CDR1 ENHRY, CDR2 SYGVKD. The source of the sample is a study of response to subunit inactivated influenza vaccine. Study-wide results and limits: Authors suggested each seasonal flu vaccination may recruit only limited numbers of new T cells.

MiXCR, run by TCRdb on the RT-PCR reads, gives a single entry per CDR3 protein. Here the sample spans approximately 520,000 distinct CDR3 sequences, about 15% being singletons. Specimen: CD4+ T cells sorted from PBMCs, collected less than 25 months after vaccination. This TCR derives from a man between 45 and 75 years old who received an inactivated influenza vaccine. The genes are TRBV10-3 and TRBJ2-3; the D is unclear. The CDR3 region is CAIKTATDTQYF. The CDR3 DNA is TGTGCCATCAAGACTGCCACAGATACGCAGTATTTT.